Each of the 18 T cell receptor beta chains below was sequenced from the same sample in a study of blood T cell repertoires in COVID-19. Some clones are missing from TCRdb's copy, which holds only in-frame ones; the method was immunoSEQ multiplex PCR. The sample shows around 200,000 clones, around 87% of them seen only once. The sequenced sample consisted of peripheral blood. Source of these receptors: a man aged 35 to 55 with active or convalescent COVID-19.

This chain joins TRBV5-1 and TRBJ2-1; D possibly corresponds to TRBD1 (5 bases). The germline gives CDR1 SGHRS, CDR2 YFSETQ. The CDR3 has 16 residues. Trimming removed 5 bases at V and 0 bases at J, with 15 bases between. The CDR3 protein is CASRDKILSSYNEQFF. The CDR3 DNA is TGCGCCAGCAGGGACAAAATCCTGAGCTCCTACAATGAGCAGTTCTTC.

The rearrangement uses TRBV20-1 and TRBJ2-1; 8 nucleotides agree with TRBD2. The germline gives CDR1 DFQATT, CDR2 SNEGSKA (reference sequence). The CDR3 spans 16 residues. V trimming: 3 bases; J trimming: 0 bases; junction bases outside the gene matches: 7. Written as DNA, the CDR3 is TGCAGTGCTAGTCTAACCGCGGGGGGCTCCTACAATGAGCAGTTCTTC. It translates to CSASLTAGGSYNEQFF.

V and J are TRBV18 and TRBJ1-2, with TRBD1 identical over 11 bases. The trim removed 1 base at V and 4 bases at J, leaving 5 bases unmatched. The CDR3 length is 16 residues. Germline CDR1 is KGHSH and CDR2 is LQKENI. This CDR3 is CASSPQGQGGLYGYTF. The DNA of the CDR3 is TGTGCCAGCTCACCACAGGGACAGGGGGGCCTCTATGGCTACACCTTC.

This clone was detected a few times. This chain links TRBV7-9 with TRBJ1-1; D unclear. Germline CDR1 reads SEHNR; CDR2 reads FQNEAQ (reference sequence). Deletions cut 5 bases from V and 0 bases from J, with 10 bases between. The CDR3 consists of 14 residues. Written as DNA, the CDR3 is TGTGCCAGCAGCCGGGAGGGAATGAACACTGAAGCTTTCTTT. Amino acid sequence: CASSREGMNTEAFF.

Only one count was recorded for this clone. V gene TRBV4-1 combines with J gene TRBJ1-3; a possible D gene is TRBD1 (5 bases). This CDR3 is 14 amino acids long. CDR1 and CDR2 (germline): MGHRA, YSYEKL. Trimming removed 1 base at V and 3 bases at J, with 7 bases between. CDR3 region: CASSQVGGGNTIYF. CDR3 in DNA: TGCGCCAGCAGCCAAGTCGGGGGTGGAAACACCATATATTTT.

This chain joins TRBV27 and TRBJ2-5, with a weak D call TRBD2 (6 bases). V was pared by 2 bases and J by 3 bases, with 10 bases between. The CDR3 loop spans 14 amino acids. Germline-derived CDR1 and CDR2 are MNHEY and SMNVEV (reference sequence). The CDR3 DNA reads TGTGCCAGCAGTTTAATAGCGGCCAAAGAGACCCAGTACTTC. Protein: CASSLIAAKETQYF.

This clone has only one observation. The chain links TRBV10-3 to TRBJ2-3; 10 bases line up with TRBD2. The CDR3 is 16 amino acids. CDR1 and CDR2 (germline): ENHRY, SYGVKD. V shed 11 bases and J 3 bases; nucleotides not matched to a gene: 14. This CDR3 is CASRFSSGGATDTQYF. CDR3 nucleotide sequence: TGTGCCTCGCGATTTTCTAGCGGGGGTGCGACAGATACGCAGTATTTT.

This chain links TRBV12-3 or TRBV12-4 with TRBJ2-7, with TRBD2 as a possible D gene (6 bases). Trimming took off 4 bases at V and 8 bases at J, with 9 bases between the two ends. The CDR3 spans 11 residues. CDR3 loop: CASSSRGKQYF. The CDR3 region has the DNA TGTGCCAGCAGTTCTCGGGGGAAGCAGTACTTC.

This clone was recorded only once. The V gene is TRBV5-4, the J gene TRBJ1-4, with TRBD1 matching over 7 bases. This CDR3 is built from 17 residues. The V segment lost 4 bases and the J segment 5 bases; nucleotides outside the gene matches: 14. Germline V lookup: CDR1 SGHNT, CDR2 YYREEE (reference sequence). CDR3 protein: CASSPTAGRGRNEKLFF. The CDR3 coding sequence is TGTGCCAGCAGCCCCACCGCGGGTAGGGGGCGGAATGAAAAACTGTTTTTT.

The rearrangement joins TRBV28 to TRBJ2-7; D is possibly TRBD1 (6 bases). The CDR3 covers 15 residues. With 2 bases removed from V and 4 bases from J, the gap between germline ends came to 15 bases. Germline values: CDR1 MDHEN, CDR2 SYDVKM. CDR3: CASSLGDTLRYEQYF. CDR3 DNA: TGTGCCAGCAGTTTAGGGGACACCCTCCGTTACGAGCAGTACTTC.

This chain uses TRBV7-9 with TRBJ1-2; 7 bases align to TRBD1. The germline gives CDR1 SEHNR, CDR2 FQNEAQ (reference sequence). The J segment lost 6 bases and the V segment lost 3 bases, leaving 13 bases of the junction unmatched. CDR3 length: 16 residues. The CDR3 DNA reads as TGTGCCAGCAGCTTCGGTACCCCCCCCGGGACAGATGGCTACACCTTC. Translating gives CASSFGTPPGTDGYTF.

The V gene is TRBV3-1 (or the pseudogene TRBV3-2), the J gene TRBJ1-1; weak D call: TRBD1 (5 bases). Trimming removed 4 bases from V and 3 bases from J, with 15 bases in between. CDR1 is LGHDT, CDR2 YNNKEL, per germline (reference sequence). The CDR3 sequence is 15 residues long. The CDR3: CASSLGAGEDTEAFF. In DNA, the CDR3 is TGTGCCAGCAGCCTAGGGGCAGGAGAGGACACTGAAGCTTTCTTT.

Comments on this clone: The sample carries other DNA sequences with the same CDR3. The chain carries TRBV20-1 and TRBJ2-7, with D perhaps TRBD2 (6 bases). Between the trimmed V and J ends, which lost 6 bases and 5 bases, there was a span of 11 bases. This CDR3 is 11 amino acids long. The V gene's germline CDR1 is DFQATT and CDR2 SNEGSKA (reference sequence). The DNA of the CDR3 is TGCAGTGCGAGTAGCGGTCACGAGCAGTACTTC. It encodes CSASSGHEQYF.

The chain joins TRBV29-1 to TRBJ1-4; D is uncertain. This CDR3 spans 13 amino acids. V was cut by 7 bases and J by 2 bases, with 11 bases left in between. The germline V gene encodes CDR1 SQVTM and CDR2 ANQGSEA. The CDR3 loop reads CSARRSTNEKLFF. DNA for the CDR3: TGCAGCGCTAGGAGGAGTACTAATGAAAAACTGTTTTTT.

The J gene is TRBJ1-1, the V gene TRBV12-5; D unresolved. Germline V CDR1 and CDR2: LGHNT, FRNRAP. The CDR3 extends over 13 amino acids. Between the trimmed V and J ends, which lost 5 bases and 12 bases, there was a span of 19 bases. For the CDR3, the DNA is TGTGCTAGTGGTCAGGACGTTAACGGGGTTCCTTTCTTT. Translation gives CASGQDVNGVPFF.

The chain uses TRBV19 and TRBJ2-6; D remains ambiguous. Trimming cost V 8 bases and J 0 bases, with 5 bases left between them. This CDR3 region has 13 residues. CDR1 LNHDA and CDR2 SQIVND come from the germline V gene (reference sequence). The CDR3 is CASLLSGANVLTF. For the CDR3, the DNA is TGTGCCAGTCTACTCTCTGGGGCCAACGTCCTGACTTTC. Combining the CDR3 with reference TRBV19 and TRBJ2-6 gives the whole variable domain DGGITQSPKYLFRKEGQNVTLSCEQNLNHDAMYWYRQDPGQGLRLIYYSQIVNDFQKGDIAEGYSVSREKKESFPLTVTSAQKNPTAFYLCASLLSGANVLTFGAGSRLTVL.

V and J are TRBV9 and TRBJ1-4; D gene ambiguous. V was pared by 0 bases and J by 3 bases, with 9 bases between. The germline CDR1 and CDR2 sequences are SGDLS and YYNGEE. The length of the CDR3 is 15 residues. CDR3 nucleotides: TGTGCCAGCAGCGTAGGTGGGCGAGCTAATGAAAAACTGTTTTTT. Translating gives CASSVGGRANEKLFF. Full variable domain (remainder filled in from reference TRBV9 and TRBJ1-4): DSGVTQTPKHLITATGQRVTLRCSPRSGDLSVYWYQQSLDQGLQFLIQYYNGEERAKGNILERFSAQQFPDLHSELNLSSLELGDSALYFCASSVGGRANEKLFFGSGTQLSVL.

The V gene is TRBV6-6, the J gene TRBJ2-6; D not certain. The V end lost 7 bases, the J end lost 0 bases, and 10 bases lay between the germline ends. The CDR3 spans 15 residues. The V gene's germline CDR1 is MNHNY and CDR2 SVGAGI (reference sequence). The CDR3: CASNPVSSGANVLTF. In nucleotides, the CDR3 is TGTGCCAGCAATCCAGTCAGCTCTGGGGCCAACGTCCTGACTTTC.